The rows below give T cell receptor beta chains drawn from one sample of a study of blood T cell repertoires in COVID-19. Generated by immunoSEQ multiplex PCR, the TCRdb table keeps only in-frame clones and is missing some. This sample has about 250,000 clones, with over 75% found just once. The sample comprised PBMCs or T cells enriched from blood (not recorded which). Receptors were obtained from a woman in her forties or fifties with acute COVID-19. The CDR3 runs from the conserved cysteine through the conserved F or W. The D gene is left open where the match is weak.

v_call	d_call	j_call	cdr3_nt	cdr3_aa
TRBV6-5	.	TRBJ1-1	TGTGCCAGCAGGGGGCAGCCCACTGAAGCTTTCTTT	CASRGQPTEAFF
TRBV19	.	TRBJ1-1	TGTGCCACGAAAGGGAGGGACAAATCAAACACTGAAGCTTTCTTT	CATKGRDKSNTEAFF
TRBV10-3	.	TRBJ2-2	TGTGCCATCAGTGAGTCCGTTAACACCGGGGAGCTGTTTTTT	CAISESVNTGELFF
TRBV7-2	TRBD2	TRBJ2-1	TGTGCCAGCAGCTTTAGCGGGGCCCGCTACAATGAGCAGTTCTTC	CASSFSGARYNEQFF
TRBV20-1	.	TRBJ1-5	TGCAGTGCTAGTTACGGTCAGCCCCAGCATTTT	CSASYGQPQHF
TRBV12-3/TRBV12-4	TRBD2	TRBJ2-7	TGTGCCAGCAGGCGGGGGGAATACGAGCAGTACTTC	CASRRGEYEQYF
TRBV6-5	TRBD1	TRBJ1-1	TGTGCCAGCAGACCCACAGGGGGCAGGACTGAAGCTTTCTTT	CASRPTGGRTEAFF
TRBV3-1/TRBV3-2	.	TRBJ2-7	TGTGCCAGCACCCCTACCCCCGGCTACGAGCAGTACTTC	CASTPTPGYEQYF
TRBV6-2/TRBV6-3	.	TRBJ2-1	TGTGCCAGCAGTTACCCGCTGATCCTCACGGGATACAATGAGCAGTTCTTC	CASSYPLILTGYNEQFF
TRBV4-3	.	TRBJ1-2	TGCGCCAGCAGCCAAGATGTCGGGGCTAACTATGGCTACACCTTC	CASSQDVGANYGYTF
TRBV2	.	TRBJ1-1	TGTGCCAGCAGTGTAGACTACACTGAAGCTTTCTTT	CASSVDYTEAFF